This T cell receptor (beta chain) was captured by sequencing in a study of blood T cell repertoires in COVID-19. Germline CDR1 is LGHDT and CDR2 is YNNKEL (reference sequence). The CDR3 loop spans 15 amino acids. Germline trimming cut 4 bases from V and 8 bases from J; bases unmatched to any gene: 7. Measured with immunoSEQ multiplex PCR; TCRdb has only the in-frame clones, and not every one. Of about 160,000 clones detected, approximately 85% appear once; the ten largest clones hold around 8.1%. The V and J genes are TRBV3-1 (or the pseudogene TRBV3-2) and TRBJ2-1; 11 positions match TRBD2. The sample consisted of peripheral blood. The sequence came from a woman aged 60 to 75 with COVID-19, enrolled during active disease. CDR3 in amino acids: CASSPSLAGVYEQFF. CDR3 bases: TGTGCCAGCAGCCCCTCACTAGCGGGAGTCTATGAGCAGTTCTTC.